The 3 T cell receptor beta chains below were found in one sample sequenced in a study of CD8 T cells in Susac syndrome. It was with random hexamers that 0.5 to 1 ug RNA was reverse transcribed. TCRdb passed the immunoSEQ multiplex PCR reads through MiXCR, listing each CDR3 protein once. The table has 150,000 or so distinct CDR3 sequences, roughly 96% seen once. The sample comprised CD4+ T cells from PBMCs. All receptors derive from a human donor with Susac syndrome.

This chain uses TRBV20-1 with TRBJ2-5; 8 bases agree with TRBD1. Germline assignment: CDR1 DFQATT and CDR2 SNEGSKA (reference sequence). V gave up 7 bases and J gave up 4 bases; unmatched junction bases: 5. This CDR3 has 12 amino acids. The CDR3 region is CSVGQGRETQYF. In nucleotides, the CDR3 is TGCAGTGTCGGACAGGGCAGAGAGACCCAGTACTTC.

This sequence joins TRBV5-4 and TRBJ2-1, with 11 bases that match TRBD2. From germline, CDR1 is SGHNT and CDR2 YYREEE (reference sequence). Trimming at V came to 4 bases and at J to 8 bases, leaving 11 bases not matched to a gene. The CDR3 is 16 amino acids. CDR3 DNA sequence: TGTGCCAGCAGCCCATCTAGCGGGGGGTTCCTCGATGAGCAGTTCTTC. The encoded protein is CASSPSSGGFLDEQFF.

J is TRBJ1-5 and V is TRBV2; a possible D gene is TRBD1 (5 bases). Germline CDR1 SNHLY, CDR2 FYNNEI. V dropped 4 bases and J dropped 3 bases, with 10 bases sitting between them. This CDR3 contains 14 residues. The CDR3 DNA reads TGTGCCAGCAGTGTTCGACAGATCAATCAGCCCCAGCATTTT. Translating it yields CASSVRQINQPQHF.